The entry that follows covers one T cell receptor beta chain sequence. RNA transcripts gave rise to amplified TCR beta CDR3 regions. During a first-round RT-PCR of the TCR CDR3, the HTBI primer set was used. A single record per CDR3 protein comes from TCRdb applying MiXCR to the multiplex PCR reads. Among fewer than 750,000 distinct CDR3 sequences listed, around 13% were seen once. This sample was taken from a study of T cells in Graves' hyperthyroidism and ophthalmopathy. V lost 3 bases to trimming and J lost 4 bases, with 12 bases between them. Germline CDR1 reads MNHEY; CDR2 reads SVGAGI. The CDR3 consists of 14 residues.

Sequencing was performed on blood. The receptor comes from a woman aged 45 to 65 with Graves' ophthalmopathy. V and J are TRBV6-5 and TRBJ1-2, with D unclear. CDR3 nucleotide sequence: TGTGCCAGCAGTTATGACACCGGATTCTATGGCTACACCTTC. Residues: CASSYDTGFYGYTF.